This T cell receptor beta chain was found in a study of T cells in women clearing cervical HPV infection. Study-wide background: Control women cleared a single incident HPV16 infection within 12 months.

Sequencing was performed with immunoSEQ multiplex PCR; in TCRdb, only in-frame clones are kept and a portion is missing. The sample data list around 38,000 clones. The J segment lost 5 bases and the V segment lost 0 bases, leaving 6 bases of the junction unmatched. Germline values: CDR1 MRHNA, CDR2 SNTAGT. This CDR3 comprises 16 residues. For this clone: The read falls 3 residues short of the CDR3 end, and the missing part is taken from the germline J gene.

The receptor was derived from a woman between 18 and 69 years old with a cervical HPV16 infection that either progressed to CIN3+ or cleared (not recorded which). J is TRBJ2-1 and V is TRBV6-4, with 8 bases lining up with TRBD1. Material for sequencing was blood buffy coat. The CDR3 sequence is CASSDSGQGANNEQFF. CDR3 DNA (partial): TGTGCCAGCAGTGACTCCGGGCAGGGGGCAAACAATGAG.